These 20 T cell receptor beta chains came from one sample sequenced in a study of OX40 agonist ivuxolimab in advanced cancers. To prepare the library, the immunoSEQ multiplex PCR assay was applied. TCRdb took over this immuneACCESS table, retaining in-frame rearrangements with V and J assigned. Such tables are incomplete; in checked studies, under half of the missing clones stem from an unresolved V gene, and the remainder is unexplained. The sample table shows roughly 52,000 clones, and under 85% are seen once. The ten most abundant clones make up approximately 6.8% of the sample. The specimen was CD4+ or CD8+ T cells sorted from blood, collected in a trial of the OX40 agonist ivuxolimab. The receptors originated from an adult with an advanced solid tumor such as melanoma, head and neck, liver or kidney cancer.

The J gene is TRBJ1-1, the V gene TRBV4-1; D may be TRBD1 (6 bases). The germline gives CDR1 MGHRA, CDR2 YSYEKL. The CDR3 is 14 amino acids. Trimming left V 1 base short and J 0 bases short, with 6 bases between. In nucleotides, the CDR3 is TGCGCCAGCAGCCAAGGACAGGTGAACACTGAAGCTTTCTTT. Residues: CASSQGQVNTEAFF.

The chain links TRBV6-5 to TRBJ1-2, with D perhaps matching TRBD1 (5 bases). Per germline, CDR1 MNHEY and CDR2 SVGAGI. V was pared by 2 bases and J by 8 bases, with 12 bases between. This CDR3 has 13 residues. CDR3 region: CASSYGGGFGYTF. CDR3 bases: TGTGCCAGCAGTTACGGGGGTGGATTCGGCTACACCTTC.

The chain's CDR3 is CASRPITVRSYEQYF. CDR3 DNA: TGTGCCAGCAGACCTATCACAGTCCGCTCCTACGAGCAGTACTTC. This chain connects TRBV27 to TRBJ2-7; D not resolved. Germline V lookup: CDR1 MNHEY, CDR2 SMNVEV (reference sequence). Trimming took off 6 bases at V and 0 bases at J, with 15 bases between the two ends. This CDR3 is 15 amino acids long.

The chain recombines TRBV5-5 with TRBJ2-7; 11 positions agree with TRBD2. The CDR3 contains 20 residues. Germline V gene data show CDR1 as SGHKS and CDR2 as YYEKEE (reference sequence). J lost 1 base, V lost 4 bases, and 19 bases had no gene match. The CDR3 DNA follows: TGTGCCAGCAGCCGGGGCGAGGCGCGACTAGCGGGAAGAACGTCCTACGAGCAGTACTTC. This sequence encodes CASSRGEARLAGRTSYEQYF.

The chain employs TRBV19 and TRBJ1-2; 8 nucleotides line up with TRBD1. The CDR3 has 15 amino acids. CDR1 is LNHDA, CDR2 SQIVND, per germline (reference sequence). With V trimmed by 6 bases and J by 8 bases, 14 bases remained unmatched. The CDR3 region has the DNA TGTGCCAGTAGCCTGCAAGTGGAGACAGGGGTGGGCTACACCTTC. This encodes CASSLQVETGVGYTF.

As DNA, the CDR3 is TGTGCCAGCAGCTTTAAGGACAGGGGTGGTGGCTACACCTTC. Its translation: CASSFKDRGGGYTF. This chain joins TRBV7-2 and TRBJ1-2; 9 bases align to TRBD1. The CDR3 is 14 amino acids. J was trimmed by 7 bases and V by 3 bases; bases with no gene match: 6. Per the germline V gene, CDR1 is SGHTA and CDR2 is FQGNSA.

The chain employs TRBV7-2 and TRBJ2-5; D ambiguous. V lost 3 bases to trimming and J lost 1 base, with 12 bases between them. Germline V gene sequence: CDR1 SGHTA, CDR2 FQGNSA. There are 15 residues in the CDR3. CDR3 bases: TGTGCCAGCAGCTTGCCCTCGACGTTCCAAGAGACCCAGTACTTC. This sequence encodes CASSLPSTFQETQYF.

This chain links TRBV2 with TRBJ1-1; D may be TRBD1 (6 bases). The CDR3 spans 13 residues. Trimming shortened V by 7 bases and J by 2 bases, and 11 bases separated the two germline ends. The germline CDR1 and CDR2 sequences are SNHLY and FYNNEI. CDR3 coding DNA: TGTGCCAGCAACCGGGACACAAACACTGAAGCTTTCTTT. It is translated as CASNRDTNTEAFF. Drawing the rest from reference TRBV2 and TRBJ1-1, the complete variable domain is EPEVTQTPSHQVTQMGQEVILRCVPISNHLYFYWYRQILGQKVEFLVSFYNNEISEKSEIFDDQFSVERPDGSNFTLKIRSTKLEDSAMYFCASNRDTNTEAFFGQGTRLTVV.

The CDR3 DNA follows: TGTGCCAGCAGCTTAGGAATCGGACCGAGTTCGACTAACACTGAAGCTTTCTTT. Protein: CASSLGIGPSSTNTEAFF. The rearrangement uses TRBV7-3 and TRBJ1-1; D gene unclear. From germline, CDR1 is SGHTA and CDR2 FQGTGA. The CDR3 spans 18 residues. V was pared by 2 bases and J by 2 bases, with 21 bases between. Full variable domain (rest looked up from reference TRBV7-3 and TRBJ1-1): GAGVSQTPSNKVTEKGKYVELRCDPISGHTALYWYRQSLGQGPEFLIYFQGTGAADDSGLPNDRFFAVRPEGSVSTLKIQRTERGDSAVYLCASSLGIGPSSTNTEAFFGQGTRLTVV.

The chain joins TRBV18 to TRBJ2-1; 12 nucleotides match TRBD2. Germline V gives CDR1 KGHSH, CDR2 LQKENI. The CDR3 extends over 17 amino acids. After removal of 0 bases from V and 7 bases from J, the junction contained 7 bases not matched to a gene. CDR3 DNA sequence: TGTGCCAGCTCACCACCGCGACTAGCGGGAGAGGGGAATGAGCAGTTCTTC. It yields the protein CASSPPRLAGEGNEQFF.

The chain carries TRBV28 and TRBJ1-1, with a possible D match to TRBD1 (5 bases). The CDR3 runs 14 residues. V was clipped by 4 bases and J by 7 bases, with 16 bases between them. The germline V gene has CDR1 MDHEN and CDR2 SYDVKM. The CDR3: CASSSPTVKVEAFF. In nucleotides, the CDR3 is TGTGCCAGCAGTTCCCCGACAGTAAAGGTTGAAGCTTTCTTT.

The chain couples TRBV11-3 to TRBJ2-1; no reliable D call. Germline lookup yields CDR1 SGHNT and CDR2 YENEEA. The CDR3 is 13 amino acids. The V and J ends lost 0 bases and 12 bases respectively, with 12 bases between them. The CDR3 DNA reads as TGTGCCAGCAGCTTAGACTCCGACATGGGGCAGTTCTTC. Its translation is CASSLDSDMGQFF.

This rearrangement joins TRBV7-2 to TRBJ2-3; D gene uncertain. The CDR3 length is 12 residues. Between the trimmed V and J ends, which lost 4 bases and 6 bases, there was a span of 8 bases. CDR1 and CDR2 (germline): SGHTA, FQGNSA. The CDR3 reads CASSSSWDTQYF. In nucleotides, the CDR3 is TGTGCCAGCAGCTCCTCTTGGGATACGCAGTATTTT.

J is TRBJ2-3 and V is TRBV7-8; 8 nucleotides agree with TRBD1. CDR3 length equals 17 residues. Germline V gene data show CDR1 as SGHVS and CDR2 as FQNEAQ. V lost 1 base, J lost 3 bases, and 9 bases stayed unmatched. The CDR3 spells CASSLEDRVIRTDTQYF. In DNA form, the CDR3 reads TGTGCCAGCAGCTTAGAGGACAGGGTCATTAGGACAGATACGCAGTATTTT. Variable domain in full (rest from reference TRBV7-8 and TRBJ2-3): GAGVSQSPRYKVAKRGQDVALRCDPISGHVSLFWYQQALGQGPEFLTYFQNEAQLDKSGLPSDRFFAERPEGSVSTLKIQRTQQEDSAVYLCASSLEDRVIRTDTQYFGPGTRLTVL.

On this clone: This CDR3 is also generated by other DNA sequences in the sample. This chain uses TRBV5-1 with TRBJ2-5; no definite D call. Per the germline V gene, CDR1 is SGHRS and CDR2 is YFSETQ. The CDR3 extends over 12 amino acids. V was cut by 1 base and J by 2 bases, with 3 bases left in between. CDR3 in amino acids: CASSLTQETQYF. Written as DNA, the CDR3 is TGCGCCAGCAGCTTGACTCAAGAGACCCAGTACTTC.

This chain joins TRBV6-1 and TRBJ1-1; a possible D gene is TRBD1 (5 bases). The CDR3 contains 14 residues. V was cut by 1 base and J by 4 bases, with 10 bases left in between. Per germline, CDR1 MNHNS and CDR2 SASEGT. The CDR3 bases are TGTGCCAGCAGTGAAGTCGGGGGTCGCACTGAAGCTTTCTTT. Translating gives CASSEVGGRTEAFF.

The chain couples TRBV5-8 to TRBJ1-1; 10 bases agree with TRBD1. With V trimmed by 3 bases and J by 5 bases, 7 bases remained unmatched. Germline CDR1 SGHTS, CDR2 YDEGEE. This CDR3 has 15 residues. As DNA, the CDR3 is TGTGCCAGCAGCTCTCGACAGGGGGCAGGAACTGAAGCTTTCTTT. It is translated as CASSSRQGAGTEAFF. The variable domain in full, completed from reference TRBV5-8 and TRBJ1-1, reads EAGVTQSPTHLIKTRGQQATLRCSPISGHTSVYWYQQALGLGLQFLLWYDEGEERNRGNFPPRFSGRQFPNYSSELNVNALELEDSALYLCASSSRQGAGTEAFFGQGTRLTVV.

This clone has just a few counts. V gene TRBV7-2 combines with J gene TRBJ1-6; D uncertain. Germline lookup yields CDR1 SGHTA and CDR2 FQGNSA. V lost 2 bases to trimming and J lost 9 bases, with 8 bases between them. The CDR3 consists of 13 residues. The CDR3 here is CASSLWAGSPLHF. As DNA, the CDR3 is TGTGCCAGCAGCTTATGGGCGGGTTCACCCCTCCACTTT.

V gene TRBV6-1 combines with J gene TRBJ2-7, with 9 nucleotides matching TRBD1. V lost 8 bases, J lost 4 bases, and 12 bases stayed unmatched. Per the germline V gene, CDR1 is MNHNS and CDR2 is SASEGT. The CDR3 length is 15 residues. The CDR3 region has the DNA TGTGCCAGCCAACGCATGGACAGGGGATTATACGAGCAGTACTTC. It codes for CASQRMDRGLYEQYF.

The CDR3 nucleotides are TGTGCCAGTAGTATTCCCAGCTCTATCTACACAGATACGCAGTATTTT. Translating gives CASSIPSSIYTDTQYF. V is TRBV19 and J is TRBJ2-3; no firm D call. There are 16 residues in the CDR3. V lost 3 bases and J 2 bases, leaving 15 bases between the germline ends. Germline V gene data show CDR1 as LNHDA and CDR2 as SQIVND (reference sequence).